A single sample is the source of the 9 T cell receptor beta chains below, sequenced in a study of neurological immune-mediated disorders. TCRdb used MiXCR to reprocess the 5' RACE reads, holding one entry per CDR3 protein. The sample holds about 20,000 distinct CDR3 sequences; 10% are singletons and the top ten take roughly a fifth. Source material: PBMCs. The receptors were sampled from a woman in her sixties with HTLV-1-associated myelopathy (HAM/TSP).

This clonotype was counted ten times or more. The genes are TRBV20-1 and TRBJ2-7; TRBD2 aligns across 8 bases. J gave up 3 bases and V 5 bases, and 6 bases lay outside the gene matches. The CDR3 totals 13 residues. Germline V gene data show CDR1 as DFQATT and CDR2 as SNEGSKA (reference sequence). Here the CDR3 DNA reads TGCAGTGCTTCAGCGGGGGAACTCTACGAGCAGTACTTC. The encoded protein is CSASAGELYEQYF.

This clonotype has a count of ten or more. The chain employs TRBV10-3 and TRBJ1-2; 8 bases are a match to TRBD1. The CDR3 loop spans 15 amino acids. Germline loops: CDR1 ENHRY, CDR2 SYGVKD. Germline trimming cut 7 bases from V and 4 bases from J; bases unmatched to any gene: 11. The chain's CDR3 is CAIKKDREVSYGYTF. The CDR3 nucleotides read TGTGCCATCAAAAAGGACAGGGAAGTTTCCTATGGCTACACCTTC.

This clonotype has only a few counts. This chain uses TRBV5-1 with TRBJ2-1; no reliable D call. Trimming pared 0 bases from V and 0 bases from J, leaving 13 bases between. This CDR3 comprises 17 residues. In germline, CDR1 is SGHRS, CDR2 YFSETQ. The CDR3 coding sequence is TGCGCCAGCAGCTTGGGGCCGGCAAAGAGCTCCTACAATGAGCAGTTCTTC. This sequence encodes CASSLGPAKSSYNEQFF.

This sequence joins TRBV5-1 and TRBJ2-1; TRBD1 matches at 10 bases. CDR1 SGHRS and CDR2 YFSETQ come from the germline V gene. The CDR3 has 15 residues. V gave up 0 bases and J gave up 9 bases; unmatched junction bases: 6. The CDR3: CASSLVGTGVVEQFF. The CDR3 DNA sequence: TGCGCCAGCAGCTTGGTCGGGACAGGGGTTGTTGAGCAGTTCTTC.

This clonotype has a count of ten or more. J is TRBJ1-1 and V is TRBV5-6; D not resolved. The V and J ends lost 0 bases and 7 bases respectively, with 7 bases between them. The CDR3 extends over 12 amino acids. The germline gives CDR1 SGHDT, CDR2 YYEEEE. CDR3 region: CASSLDISEAFF. CDR3 in DNA: TGTGCCAGCAGCTTGGACATCAGTGAAGCTTTCTTT.

This clonotype occurred many times. The J gene is TRBJ2-1, the V gene TRBV20-1, with TRBD2 identical over 7 bases. The V segment lost 3 bases and the J segment 7 bases; nucleotides outside the gene matches: 3. Germline V lookup: CDR1 DFQATT, CDR2 SNEGSKA (reference sequence). The CDR3 has 12 residues. Written as DNA, the CDR3 is TGCAGTGCTAGTGGGAGGGTTAATGAGCAGTTCTTC. Its protein product is CSASGRVNEQFF.

This clonotype was counted a few times. The chain employs TRBV6-4 and TRBJ1-6; possibly TRBD1 for D (5 bases). Trimming took 8 bases from V and 7 from J, leaving 21 bases between them. The CDR3 has 16 residues. Germline assignment: CDR1 MRHNA and CDR2 SNTAGT. The CDR3 loop reads CASPTDSNLTNSPLHF. CDR3 nucleotide sequence: TGTGCCAGCCCTACCGACAGTAATCTTACGAATTCACCCCTCCACTTT.

This clonotype was seen ten or more times. The genes are TRBV20-1 and TRBJ1-1, with 9 bases lining up with TRBD1. CDR1 DFQATT and CDR2 SNEGSKA come from the germline V gene (reference sequence). This CDR3 region has 12 residues. Trimming took 6 bases from V and 1 from J; bases not matched to a gene: 0. In nucleotides, the CDR3 is TGCAGTGCGGGACAGGGGAACACTGAAGCTTTCTTT. It is translated as CSAGQGNTEAFF.

This clonotype was detected many times. The chain carries TRBV20-1 and TRBJ2-2; 8 nucleotides align to TRBD2. Germline values: CDR1 DFQATT, CDR2 SNEGSKA (reference sequence). The CDR3 length is 12 residues. The CDR3 bases are TGCAGGGCGGGGGGGAACACCGGGGAGCTGTTTTTT. Amino acid sequence: CRAGGNTGELFF.